Shown below are 14 T cell receptor beta chains from a single sample sequenced in a study of molecular identifiers for immune sequencing clone quantification. TCRdb fed the PCR reads into MiXCR, producing one record per CDR3 protein. The profile shows under 600,000 distinct CDR3 sequences, about 25% of them singletons. Material: naive CD8+ T cells from blood, with Jurkat cell RNA spiked in. Subset denoted: FACS-sorted CD8+CD4-CCR7+CD45RA+ naive T cells. Receptors originate from a human donor in good health. Some libraries in this study had Jurkat cell RNA spiked in.

V is TRBV30 and J is TRBJ1-1; the D gene is possibly TRBD1 (5 bases). V was trimmed by 0 bases and J by 5 bases, leaving 22 bases between them. CDR3 size: 17 residues. The V gene's germline CDR1 is GTSNPN and CDR2 SVGIG (reference sequence). CDR3 bases: TGTGCCTGGAGTGTACCAGGGCGGAGCCCTATCTGGACTGAAGCTTTCTTT. It yields the protein CAWSVPGRSPIWTEAFF.

Of note for this clonotype: A much larger clone is a single base away; this may be a read error. This rearrangement joins TRBV20-1 to TRBJ1-5, with unresolved D. Germline V gives CDR1 DFQATT, CDR2 SNEGSKA (reference sequence). This CDR3 has 15 residues. CDR3 sequence: CSATRIGQPNLPQHF. In DNA form, the CDR3 reads TGCAGTGCCACACGGATCGGGCAGCCGAATCTGCCCCAGCATTTT.

As for this clonotype: This may stem from a read error, because a much larger clone lies one nucleotide away. The chain couples TRBV4-2 to TRBJ2-5, with TRBD1 as a possible D gene (5 bases). The CDR3 sequence is 14 residues long. Germline CDR1 reads LGHNA; CDR2 reads YNFKEQ. CDR3 in DNA: TGTGCCAGCAGCTTAGGGGCAGGGAAAGAGCCCCAGTACTTC. Encoded protein: CASSLGAGKEPQYF.

This clonotype was counted once. The V gene is TRBV25-1, the J gene TRBJ2-7, with 8 bases matching TRBD1. Trimming took 3 bases from V and 4 from J; bases not matched to a gene: 8. CDR3 length: 15 amino acids. Germline CDR1 is MGHDK and CDR2 is SYGVNS. The CDR3 loop reads CASSDPLQGAYEQYF. Here the CDR3 DNA reads TGTGCCAGCAGTGATCCCCTGCAGGGGGCGTACGAGCAGTACTTC.

This chain joins TRBV7-6 and TRBJ1-3; unclear D gene. The V end was cut by 6 bases, the J end by 0 bases, with 9 bases between. This CDR3 contains 14 residues. The germline V gene has CDR1 SGHVS and CDR2 FNYEAQ. In nucleotides, the CDR3 is TGTGCCAGCAGTCCGGATTTCTCTGGAAACACCATATATTTT. It yields the protein CASSPDFSGNTIYF.

This clonotype was observed at least ten times. In DNA, the CDR3 is TGTGCCAGCAGTAAACGGGACAGCTACTACGAGCAGTACTTC. Its protein is CASSKRDSYYEQYF. The chain joins TRBV6-5 to TRBJ2-7; 7 bases map to TRBD1. Trimming removed 5 bases from V and 3 bases from J; junction bases left unmatched: 7. CDR1 and CDR2 from the germline V gene are MNHEY and SVGAGI. This CDR3 is 14 amino acids long.

Note on this clonotype: The junction departs from the called germline gene at one end, perhaps through a read error. In nucleotides, the CDR3 is TGTGCCAGCAGGGACGGGACTTCTAGCACAGATACGCGGTATTTT. As protein: CASRDGTSSTDTRYF. This chain connects TRBV27 to TRBJ2-3, with D perhaps TRBD2 (6 bases). This CDR3 comprises 15 residues. Per germline, CDR1 MNHEY and CDR2 SMNVEV (reference sequence).

In the case of this clonotype: The CDR3 carries no conserved terminal phenylalanine or tryptophan, so it likely arises from a read error. The chain couples TRBV4-3 to TRBJ1-2; D gene unclear. V dropped 0 bases and J dropped 2 bases, with 10 bases sitting between them. The CDR3 sequence is 15 residues long. Germline V gene lookup returns CDR1 LGHNA and CDR2 YSLEER. In nucleotides, the CDR3 is TGCGCCAGCAGCCAAGATTTAACGACCAACTATGGCTACACCATC. Protein sequence: CASSQDLTTNYGYTI.

This clonotype was detected a few times. V gene TRBV27 combines with J gene TRBJ1-6, with a possible D match to TRBD1 (5 bases). Trimming took off 0 bases at V and 13 bases at J, with 19 bases between the two ends. Germline assignment: CDR1 MNHEY and CDR2 SMNVEV (reference sequence). This CDR3 region has 16 residues. CDR3 region: CASSLSGQGPLYPLHF. CDR3 bases: TGTGCCAGCAGTTTATCGGGGCAGGGCCCTTTGTATCCCCTCCACTTT.

This clonotype occurred once. The gene calls are TRBV5-1 and TRBJ2-1, with D unresolved. Trimming removed 6 bases from V and 2 bases from J, with 21 bases in between. Germline CDR1 reads SGHRS; CDR2 reads YFSETQ. This CDR3 is built from 17 residues. The CDR3 region has the DNA TGCGCCAGCACCCTATTAGTTGGGCGCTCCGCCTACAATGAGCAGTTCTTC. Translated: CASTLLVGRSAYNEQFF.

This clonotype has only one observation. This sequence joins TRBV27 and TRBJ2-1, with unresolved D. The CDR3 runs to 15 residues. Germline V gene lookup returns CDR1 MNHEY and CDR2 SMNVEV (reference sequence). Trimming removed 2 bases from V and 8 bases from J, with 16 bases in between. CDR3 loop: CASSLLLGPTYEQFF. CDR3 nucleotide sequence: TGTGCCAGCAGTTTACTACTTGGGCCAACCTATGAGCAGTTCTTC.

CDR3 loop: CASSYLPDRGMEETQYF. The DNA for the CDR3 is TGTGCCAGCAGTTACTTACCGGACAGGGGTATGGAGGAGACCCAGTACTTC. The chain combines TRBV6-2 or TRBV6-3 with TRBJ2-5; 9 bases match TRBD1. The J segment lost 5 bases and the V segment lost 1 base, leaving 11 bases of the junction unmatched. The CDR3 totals 17 residues. Germline loops: CDR1 MNHEY, CDR2 SVGEGT.

This clonotype has just a few counts. The J gene is TRBJ2-1, the V gene TRBV2; the match to TRBD2 covers 8 bases. CDR3 length equals 20 residues. The J segment lost 2 bases and the V segment lost 6 bases, leaving 21 bases of the junction unmatched. The germline V gene has CDR1 SNHLY and CDR2 FYNNEI. CDR3 coding DNA: TGTGCCAGCAGCGAACCCACTAGCGGACCCACAACCAGGACCTACAATGAGCAGTTCTTC. Its translation: CASSEPTSGPTTRTYNEQFF.

This clonotype was seen repeatedly, ten times or more. The chain couples TRBV29-1 to TRBJ2-7; D is unresolved. The CDR3 contains 12 residues. Germline V CDR1 and CDR2: SQVTM, ANQGSEA. V dropped 0 bases and J dropped 11 bases, with 14 bases sitting between them. CDR3 DNA sequence: TGCAGCGTTGAAGAGGGCGGCATGTGGGAGTACTTC. Translating gives CSVEEGGMWEYF.